In this sample, the clone carrying this T cell receptor (beta chain) turned up once. Its specificity is unknown. The sample comes from a study of radiotherapy plus CTLA-4 blockade in lung cancer. Study information: In roughly 19% of patients, objective responses were seen; approximately 34% had disease control. Whole-study results and caveats: Researchers report tumor-derived TCR clones expanding in blood after radiotherapy plus ipilimumab. It was early blood T cell clone dynamics, with interferon-beta, that reportedly best predicted response.

The CDR3 runs 13 residues. CDR1 and CDR2 (germline): GTSNPN, SVGIG (reference sequence). Deletions cut 8 bases from V and 3 bases from J, with 17 bases between. Using immunoSEQ multiplex PCR, the repertoire was profiled, and TCRdb retains in-frame clones only, with some absent. The profile covers around 95,000 clones, with roughly 85% appearing a single time and around 0.8% taken by the ten largest. This sequence joins TRBV30 and TRBJ2-7, with a possible D match to TRBD2 (5 bases). Sample: peripheral blood, taken from a patient treated with radiotherapy plus ipilimumab. The TCR originated in a human donor with non-small cell lung cancer who had stable disease on radiotherapy plus ipilimumab. Written as DNA, the CDR3 is TGTGCCAGTTTCGACCGGGGTAACTACGAGCAGTACTTC. Translation gives CASFDRGNYEQYF.